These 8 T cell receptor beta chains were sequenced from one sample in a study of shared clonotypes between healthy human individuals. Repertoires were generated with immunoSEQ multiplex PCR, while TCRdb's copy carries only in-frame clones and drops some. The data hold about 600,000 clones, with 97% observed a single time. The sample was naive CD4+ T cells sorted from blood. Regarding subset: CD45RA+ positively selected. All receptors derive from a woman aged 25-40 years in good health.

CDR3 residues: CASGGMYSNQPQHF. DNA of the CDR3: TGTGCCAGCGGGGGGATGTATAGCAATCAGCCCCAGCATTTT. V is TRBV28 and J is TRBJ1-5; possibly TRBD1 for D (5 bases). The V end lost 8 bases, the J end lost 0 bases, and 11 bases lay between the germline ends. The CDR3 extends over 14 amino acids. From germline, CDR1 is MDHEN and CDR2 SYDVKM.

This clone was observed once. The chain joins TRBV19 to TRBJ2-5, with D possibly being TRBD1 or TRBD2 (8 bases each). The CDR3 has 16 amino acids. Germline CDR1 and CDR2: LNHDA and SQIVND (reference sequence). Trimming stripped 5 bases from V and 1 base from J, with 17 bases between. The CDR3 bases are TGTGCCAGTAGTCTAGCGGGCAGGGGGCTCCAAGAGACCCAGTACTTC. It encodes CASSLAGRGLQETQYF.

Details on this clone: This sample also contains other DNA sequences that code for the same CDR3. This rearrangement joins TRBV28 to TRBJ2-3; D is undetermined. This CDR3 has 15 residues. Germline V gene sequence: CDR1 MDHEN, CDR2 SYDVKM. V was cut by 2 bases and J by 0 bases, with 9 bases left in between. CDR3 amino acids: CASSLLTGSTDTQYF. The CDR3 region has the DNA TGTGCCAGCAGTTTACTGACCGGCAGCACAGATACGCAGTATTTT.

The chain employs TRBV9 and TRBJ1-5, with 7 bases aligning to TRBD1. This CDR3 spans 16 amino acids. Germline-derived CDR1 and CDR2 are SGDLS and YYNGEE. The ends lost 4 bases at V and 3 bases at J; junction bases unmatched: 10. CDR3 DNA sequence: TGTGCCAGCAGCCCCCAGGGGGGCGATTTCAATCAGCCCCAGCATTTT. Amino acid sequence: CASSPQGGDFNQPQHF.

The CDR3 region has the DNA TGTGCCAGCAGGAAGACAGGGCGCTCTCCAAAGTACACCATATATTTT. This codes for CASRKTGRSPKYTIYF. The V gene is TRBV11-3, the J gene TRBJ1-3; 7 nucleotides match TRBD1. V gave up 6 bases and J gave up 8 bases; unmatched junction bases: 16. This CDR3 region has 16 residues. The germline V gene encodes CDR1 SGHNT and CDR2 YENEEA.

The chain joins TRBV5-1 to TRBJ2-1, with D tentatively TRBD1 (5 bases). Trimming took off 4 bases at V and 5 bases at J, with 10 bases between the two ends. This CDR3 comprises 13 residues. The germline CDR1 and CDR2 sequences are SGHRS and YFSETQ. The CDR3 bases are TGCGCCAGCAGCCCACAGGTTGACAATGAGCAGTTCTTC. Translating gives CASSPQVDNEQFF.

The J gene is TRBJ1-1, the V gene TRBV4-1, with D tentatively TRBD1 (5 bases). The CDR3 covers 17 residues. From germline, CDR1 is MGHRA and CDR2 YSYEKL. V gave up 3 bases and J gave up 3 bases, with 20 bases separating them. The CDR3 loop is CASSHLLIPGGDTEAFF. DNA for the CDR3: TGCGCCAGCAGCCATCTTCTTATCCCCGGGGGGGACACTGAAGCTTTCTTT.

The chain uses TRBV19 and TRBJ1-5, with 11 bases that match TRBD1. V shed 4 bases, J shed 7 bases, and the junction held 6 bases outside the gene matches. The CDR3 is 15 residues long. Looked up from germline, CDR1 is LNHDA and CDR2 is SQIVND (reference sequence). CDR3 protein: CASSTGTGGFQPQHF. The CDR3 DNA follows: TGTGCCAGTAGTACGGGGACAGGGGGATTCCAGCCCCAGCATTTT.